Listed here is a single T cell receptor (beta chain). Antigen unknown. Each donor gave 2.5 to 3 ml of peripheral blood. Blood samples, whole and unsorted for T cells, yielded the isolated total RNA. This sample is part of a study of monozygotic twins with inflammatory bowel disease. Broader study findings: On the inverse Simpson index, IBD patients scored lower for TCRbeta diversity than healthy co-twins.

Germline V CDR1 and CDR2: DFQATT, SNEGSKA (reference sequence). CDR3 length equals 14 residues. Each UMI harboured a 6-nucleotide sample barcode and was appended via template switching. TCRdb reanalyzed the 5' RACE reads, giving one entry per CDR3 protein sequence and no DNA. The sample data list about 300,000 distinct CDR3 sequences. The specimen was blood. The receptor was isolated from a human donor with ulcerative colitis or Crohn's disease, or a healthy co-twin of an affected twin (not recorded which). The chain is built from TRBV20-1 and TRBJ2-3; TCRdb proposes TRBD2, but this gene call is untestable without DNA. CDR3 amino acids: CSGGVYINTDTQYF.